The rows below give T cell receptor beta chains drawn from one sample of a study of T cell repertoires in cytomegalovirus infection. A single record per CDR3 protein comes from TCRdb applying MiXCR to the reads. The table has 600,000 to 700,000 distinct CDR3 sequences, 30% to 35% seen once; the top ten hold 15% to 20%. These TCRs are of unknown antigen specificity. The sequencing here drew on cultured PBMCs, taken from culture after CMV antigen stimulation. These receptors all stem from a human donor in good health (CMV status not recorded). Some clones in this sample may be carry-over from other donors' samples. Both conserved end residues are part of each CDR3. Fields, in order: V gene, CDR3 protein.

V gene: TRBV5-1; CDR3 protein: CASSLDREDEKLFF
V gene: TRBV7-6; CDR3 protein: CASSLSGGLGNTIYF
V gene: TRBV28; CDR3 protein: CASSPTQGFESQETQYF
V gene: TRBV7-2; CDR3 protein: CATNVRGGQETQYF
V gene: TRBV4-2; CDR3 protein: CASSPRGGAGANVLTF
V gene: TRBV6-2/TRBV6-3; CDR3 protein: CASSPPGQGEAFF
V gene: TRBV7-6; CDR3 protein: CASSRFLGNEQFF
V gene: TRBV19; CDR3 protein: CASSYRAGGYTF
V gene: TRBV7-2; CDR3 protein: CASSQRPAGNTDTQYF
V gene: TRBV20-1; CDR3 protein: CSAPDRFSTDTQYF
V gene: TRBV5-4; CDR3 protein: CASRQAAAGALQETQYF
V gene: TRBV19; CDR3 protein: CASTEGAYSGRWTDTQYF
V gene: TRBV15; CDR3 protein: CATSRPGQSRNTIYF
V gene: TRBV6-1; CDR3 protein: CASNLQGPIEQYF
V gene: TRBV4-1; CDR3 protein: CASISSPGGAGELFF
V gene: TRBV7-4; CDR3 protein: CASSQDSEAFF
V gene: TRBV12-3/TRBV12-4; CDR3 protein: CASSFRVLQNEQYF
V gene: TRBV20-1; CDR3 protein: CSARAGGGEKLFF
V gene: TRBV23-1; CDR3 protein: CASSQKQPGYEQYF
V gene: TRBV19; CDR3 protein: CASSMSGRNQPQHF
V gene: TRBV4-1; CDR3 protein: CAGSPDRGTHSPLHF
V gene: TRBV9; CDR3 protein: CASSVGGAGGYNEQFF
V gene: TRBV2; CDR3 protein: CASSAGGYYEQYF
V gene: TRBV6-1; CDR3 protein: CASSSHLSGRALNEQFF
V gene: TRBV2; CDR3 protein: CASNVDRANYGYTF
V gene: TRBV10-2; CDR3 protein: CASSEGTRIQPQHF
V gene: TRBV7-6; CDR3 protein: CASSRLVTTSTDTQYF
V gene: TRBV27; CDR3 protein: CASSLSFWAHEQYF
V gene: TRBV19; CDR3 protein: CASKAGGPSTDTQYF
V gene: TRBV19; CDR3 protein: CASSLRDRGFETQYF
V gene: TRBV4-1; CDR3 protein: CASSQPEDQPQHF
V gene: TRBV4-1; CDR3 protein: CASSHPGRGNEQFF
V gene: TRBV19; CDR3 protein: CASREVGSGNTIYF
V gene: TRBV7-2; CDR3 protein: CASSPDGRSNQPQHF
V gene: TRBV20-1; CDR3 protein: CSAREGEMNTEAFF
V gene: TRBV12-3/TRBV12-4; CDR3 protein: CASSPAPTSPLGYNEQFF
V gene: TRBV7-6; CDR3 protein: CASSLDGQSDIGGYTF
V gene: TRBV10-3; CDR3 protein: CAISEPGQSNQPQHF
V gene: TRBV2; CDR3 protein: CASNRGTYNEQFF
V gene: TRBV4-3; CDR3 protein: CASSQVLSGGPYNEQFF
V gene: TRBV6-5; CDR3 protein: CASSYSRSTEAFF
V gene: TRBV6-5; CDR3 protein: CASRRLREFLYEQYF
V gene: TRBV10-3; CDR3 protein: CAISTSGLEADTQYF
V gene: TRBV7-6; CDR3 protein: CASSSHRGDAKNIQYF
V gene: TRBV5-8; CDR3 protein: CASSLGVRLNEQFF
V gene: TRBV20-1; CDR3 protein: CSARAGGAYNEQFF